This T cell receptor beta chain was recovered during a study of identical twins. This clonotype showed up many times. Its target is not known. Study-wide points: Models underestimated out-of-frame TCR alpha sharing in monozygotic twins. While abundant cord blood beta clonotypes carried fewer insertions, memory repertoires showed no such pattern. Within twin pairs, the out-of-frame alpha sequences they shared showed excess low generation probability.

Template switching, a step in the protocol, added a universal primer site, and cDNA carried unique molecular identifiers. TCRdb fed the 5' RACE reads into MiXCR, producing one record per CDR3 protein. The sample has roughly 1,500,000 distinct CDR3 sequences, roughly 35% seen once. The CDR3 is made up of 13 amino acids. Germline values: CDR1 KGHSH, CDR2 LQKENI. The ends were cut back, 0 bases at V and 0 bases at J, with 3 bases in the middle. The clonotype comes from a newborn girl in good health. The chain is built from TRBV18 and TRBJ2-7; D is undetermined. What was sequenced was cord blood. The CDR3 nucleotides are TGTGCCAGCTCACCACCCCTCTCCTACGAGCAGTACTTC. The encoded protein is CASSPPLSYEQYF.